These 17 T cell receptor beta chains were all obtained from the same sample, sequenced in a study of T cells in Graves' hyperthyroidism and ophthalmopathy. What was amplified from RNA transcripts were TCR beta CDR3 regions. When the TCR CDR3 underwent first-round RT-PCR, the HTBI primer set was used. Via MiXCR, TCRdb re-called the multiplex PCR reads, giving one row per CDR3 protein. The table records under 300,000 distinct CDR3 sequences, about an eighth of them present only once. Sequenced sample: blood. The receptors stem from a woman in her thirties or forties with Graves' hyperthyroidism.

This clonotype showed up many times. The rearrangement joins TRBV5-4 to TRBJ2-7, with D possibly matching TRBD1 (5 bases). Deletions cut 6 bases from V and 0 bases from J, with 13 bases between. The CDR3 loop spans 14 amino acids. Germline loops: CDR1 SGHNT, CDR2 YYREEE (reference sequence). The CDR3 DNA reads TGTGCCAGCACGATGGGGCTTTCCTCCTACGAGCAGTACTTC. It codes for CASTMGLSSYEQYF.

This clonotype was seen ten or more times. The chain has TRBV11-2 and TRBJ2-7; D possibly corresponds to TRBD1 (5 bases). The CDR3 spans 13 residues. Germline V gives CDR1 SGHAT, CDR2 FQNNGV. Trimming removed 4 bases from V and 5 bases from J, with 12 bases in between. CDR3 nucleotide sequence: TGTGCCAGCAGCTCCTCAGGGATCCACGAGCAGTACTTC. Translated, it gives CASSSSGIHEQYF.

This clonotype was counted many times. A junction boundary mismatches the germline segment, possibly from a read error. The V and J genes are TRBV28 and TRBJ2-5, with D perhaps being TRBD1 or TRBD2 (5 bases each). The CDR3 spans 16 residues. Germline CDR1 reads MDHEN; CDR2 reads SYDVKM. CDR3 nucleotide sequence: TGTGCCAGCACTTTACGGGGCGGCCTAGAGGGAGAGACCCAGTACTTC. The encoded protein is CASTLRGGLEGETQYF.

In this sample, this clonotype turned up a few times. The rearrangement uses TRBV18 and TRBJ2-4, with 13 bases fitting TRBD2. V lost 6 bases to trimming and J lost 8 bases; unmatched junction nucleotides: 4. Germline CDR1 reads KGHSH; CDR2 reads LQKENI. CDR3 length: 14 amino acids. As DNA, the CDR3 is TGTGCCAGCTCTAGGACTAGCGGGAGATACATTCAGTACTTC. This sequence encodes CASSRTSGRYIQYF.

This clonotype was recorded many times. The V gene is TRBV15, the J gene TRBJ1-5; D call uncertain. CDR1 and CDR2 (germline): LNHNV, YYDKDF (reference sequence). The CDR3 covers 13 residues. V was pared by 0 bases and J by 5 bases, with 5 bases between. The CDR3 loop is CATSRDVDQPQHF. The CDR3 DNA sequence: TGTGCCACCAGCAGAGATGTGGATCAGCCCCAGCATTTT.

The V call is TRBV11-2, the J call TRBJ1-1; TRBD1 is a possible D gene (5 bases). Trimming took 1 base from V and 2 from J, leaving 14 bases between them. This CDR3 region has 16 residues. Germline V gives CDR1 SGHAT, CDR2 FQNNGV. In DNA, the CDR3 is TGTGCCAGCAGCTTAGTGGGGGGGGAGGGAAACACTGAAGCTTTCTTT. Its protein is CASSLVGGEGNTEAFF.

This clonotype was recorded many times. The chain employs TRBV6-1 and TRBJ2-7; TRBD1 might be the D (6 bases). CDR3 length: 14 amino acids. The germline gives CDR1 MNHNS, CDR2 SASEGT. Trimming removed 7 bases at V and 7 bases at J, with 20 bases between. CDR3 DNA: TGTGCCAGCACCAGGACAGCTCTACGAGGGGAGCAGTACTTC. It yields the protein CASTRTALRGEQYF.

The table lists this clonotype with many counts. The chain couples TRBV30 to TRBJ1-1; D gene ambiguous. Germline-derived CDR1 and CDR2 are GTSNPN and SVGIG (reference sequence). V was clipped by 4 bases and J by 1 base, with 7 bases between them. The CDR3 sequence is 12 residues long. The CDR3 region is CAWKFTNTEAFF. CDR3 nucleotides: TGTGCCTGGAAATTTACGAACACTGAAGCTTTCTTT.

Ten or more counts support this clonotype. V is TRBV4-2 and J is TRBJ2-1; a weak D match, TRBD1 (6 bases). Germline V gene data show CDR1 as LGHNA and CDR2 as YNFKEQ. Between the trimmed V and J ends, which lost 5 bases and 0 bases, there was a span of 11 bases. CDR3 length equals 15 residues. The CDR3 loop reads CASSGKDSSYNEQFF. In nucleotides, the CDR3 is TGTGCCAGCAGCGGTAAGGACAGCTCCTACAATGAGCAGTTCTTC.

This clonotype was picked up a small number of times. This chain links TRBV18 with TRBJ2-7; TRBD1 or TRBD2 may be the D gene (5 bases each). CDR3 length: 14 amino acids. The germline V gene has CDR1 KGHSH and CDR2 LQKENI. Trimming took 5 bases from V and 1 from J, leaving 12 bases between them. This CDR3 is CASSSGTLSYEQYF. DNA for the CDR3: TGTGCCAGCTCATCCGGGACCCTGTCCTACGAGCAGTACTTC.

This clonotype has just a few counts. For the CDR3, the DNA is TGTGCCAGCTCACCGTTGGAGGGCACCGGGGAGCTGTTTTTT. Translated: CASSPLEGTGELFF. This sequence joins TRBV18 and TRBJ2-2, with TRBD2 as a possible D gene (6 bases). V was trimmed by 3 bases and J by 4 bases, leaving 9 bases between them. This CDR3 spans 14 amino acids. Germline V gene sequence: CDR1 KGHSH, CDR2 LQKENI. Full variable domain (remainder filled in from reference TRBV18 and TRBJ2-2): NAGVMQNPRHLVRRRGQEARLRCSPMKGHSHVYWYRQLPEEGLKFMVYLQKENIIDESGMPKERFSAEFPKEGPSILRIQQVVRGDSAAYFCASSPLEGTGELFFGEGSRLTVL.

This clonotype was counted a few times. The V call is TRBV5-6, the J call TRBJ2-7; perhaps TRBD1 as D (6 bases). The V end lost 4 bases, the J end lost 0 bases, and 11 bases lay between the germline ends. The CDR3 runs to 14 residues. Germline loops: CDR1 SGHDT, CDR2 YYEEEE. In DNA form, the CDR3 reads TGTGCCAGCAGCCCCTGGGACAACTCCTACGAGCAGTACTTC. Translated, it gives CASSPWDNSYEQYF.

This clonotype appeared many times. This chain connects TRBV7-9 to TRBJ2-5; 14 positions agree with TRBD2. Germline CDR1 SEHNR, CDR2 FQNEAQ (reference sequence). Trimming cost V 6 bases and J 5 bases; bases outside gene matches: 8. The CDR3 is made up of 16 amino acids. CDR3 region: CASSPGLAGVVETQYF. The CDR3 DNA sequence: TGTGCCAGCAGTCCGGGACTAGCGGGAGTGGTTGAGACCCAGTACTTC.

This clonotype was detected ten times or more. This sequence joins TRBV20-1 and TRBJ2-1; the match to TRBD2 covers 12 bases. CDR1 DFQATT and CDR2 SNEGSKA come from the germline V gene (reference sequence). V lost 6 bases, J lost 6 bases, and 9 bases stayed unmatched. The length of the CDR3 is 15 residues. As DNA, the CDR3 is TGCAGTGCCCTGGGACTAGCGGGCTTATCCAATGAGCAGTTCTTC. It encodes CSALGLAGLSNEQFF.

In this sample, this clonotype turned up many times. The chain couples TRBV28 to TRBJ1-3, with D uncertain. The CDR3 has 18 residues. V gave up 2 bases and J gave up 0 bases, with 17 bases separating them. Germline V gives CDR1 MDHEN, CDR2 SYDVKM. This chain's CDR3 is CASSLRTVLKVSGNTIYF. As DNA, the CDR3 is TGTGCCAGCAGTTTAAGGACTGTTCTCAAGGTCTCTGGAAACACCATATATTTT.

The V gene is TRBV5-4, the J gene TRBJ2-5, with D possibly TRBD1 on 6 matching bases. CDR1 and CDR2 from the germline V gene are SGHNT and YYREEE (reference sequence). The CDR3 covers 16 residues. The V end was cut by 0 bases, the J end by 3 bases, with 15 bases between. The CDR3 here is CASSLGTGPLKETQYF. The CDR3 nucleotides are TGTGCCAGCAGCTTGGGAACAGGGCCGCTGAAAGAGACCCAGTACTTC.

This clonotype was seen at least ten times. The chain carries TRBV12-3 or TRBV12-4 and TRBJ2-7; TRBD2 matches at 13 bases. The CDR3 contains 16 residues. The V gene end was trimmed by 5 bases and the J gene end by 4 bases; junction bases not matched to a gene: 8. The CDR3 loop is CASSAQTSGRWYEQYF. CDR3 bases: TGTGCCAGCAGTGCCCAGACTAGCGGGAGGTGGTACGAGCAGTACTTC.